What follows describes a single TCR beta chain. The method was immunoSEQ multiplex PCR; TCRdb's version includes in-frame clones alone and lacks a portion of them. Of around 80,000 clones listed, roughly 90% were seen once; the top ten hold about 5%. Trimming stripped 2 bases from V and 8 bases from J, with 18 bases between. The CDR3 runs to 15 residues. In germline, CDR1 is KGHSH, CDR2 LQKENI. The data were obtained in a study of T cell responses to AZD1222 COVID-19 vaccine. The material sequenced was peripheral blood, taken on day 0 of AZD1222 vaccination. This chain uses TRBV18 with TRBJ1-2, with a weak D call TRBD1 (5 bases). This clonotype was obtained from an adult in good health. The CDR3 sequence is CASSPRQGPPEGYTF. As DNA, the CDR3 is TGTGCCAGCTCACCAAGGCAGGGTCCCCCGGAGGGCTACACCTTC.